These 16 T cell receptor beta chains originate from one sample sequenced in a study of regulatory T cells in long-lasting Graves disease. This sample's time point: persistent/refractory GD, antithyroid drugs over 5 years with positive TRAb. PBMCs were the source of the RNA used for TCR sequencing. The authors built TCR beta libraries using iRepertoire HTBI primers and Arm-PCR of CDR3 regions. TCRdb recomputed calls from the multiplex PCR reads with MiXCR, one row per CDR3 protein. The sample lists fewer than 550,000 distinct CDR3 sequences, around a fifth occurring once. The material was peripheral blood mononuclear cells (PBMCs), obtained when the disease was refractory, from a patient treated with antithyroid drugs. The receptors originated from a female donor with Graves disease.

This clonotype came up a few times. One end of the junction is discordant with germline, which a read error may explain. The V and J genes are TRBV2 and TRBJ1-3; no reliable D call. The CDR3 totals 13 residues. The V gene's germline CDR1 is SNHLY and CDR2 FYNNEI. The CDR3 nucleotides are TGTGCCAGCCGGGCCGTGTCTGGAAGCACCATATATTTT. As protein: CASRAVSGSTIYF.

The rearrangement uses TRBV6-4 and TRBJ2-2; 14 nucleotides agree with TRBD2. The germline CDR1 and CDR2 sequences are MRHNA and SNTAGT. The CDR3 totals 17 residues. J was trimmed by 7 bases and V by 5 bases; bases with no gene match: 9. CDR3 bases: TGTGCCAGCAGTCTGACTAGCGGGAGGGCTTTCGGCGGGGAGCTGTTTTTT. This translates into CASSLTSGRAFGGELFF.

This clonotype came up many times. This chain connects TRBV20-1 to TRBJ1-5; TRBD1 matches at 8 bases. Losses at the gene ends were 3 bases for V and 7 bases for J; bases not matched to a gene: 8. This CDR3 contains 14 residues. Germline-derived CDR1 and CDR2 are DFQATT and SNEGSKA (reference sequence). The CDR3 DNA reads TGCAGTGCTAGGGACAGGGAGGTGTTACAGCCCCAGCATTTT. This gives the protein CSARDREVLQPQHF.

The chain recombines TRBV7-8 with TRBJ1-5, with D unclear. Germline V gives CDR1 SGHVS, CDR2 FQNEAQ. The CDR3 consists of 15 residues. Trimming left V 4 bases short and J 0 bases short, with 10 bases between. The DNA for the CDR3 is TGTGCCAGCAGCTCCTCGGCTTATAGCAATCAGCCCCAGCATTTT. It translates to CASSSSAYSNQPQHF.

This clonotype was found a few times. The chain employs TRBV7-2 and TRBJ2-4, with 11 positions matching TRBD2. Germline V gene lookup returns CDR1 SGHTA and CDR2 FQGNSA. This CDR3 has 14 amino acids. V was clipped by 1 base and J by 15 bases; unmatched bases: 8. The CDR3, as DNA: TGTGCCAGCAGCTTAGAGTTTAGCGGGGGGGCCGGGTACTTC. The encoded protein is CASSLEFSGGAGYF.

This clonotype was detected ten times or more. The rearrangement links TRBV27 to TRBJ1-1; no clear D. Trimming shortened V by 3 bases and J by 2 bases, and 7 bases separated the two germline ends. Germline V gene data show CDR1 as MNHEY and CDR2 as SMNVEV (reference sequence). CDR3 length: 13 residues. CDR3 in amino acids: CASSFLENTEAFF. DNA for the CDR3: TGTGCCAGCAGTTTTCTGGAAAACACTGAAGCTTTCTTT.

This clonotype appeared a few times. The chain has TRBV25-1 and TRBJ2-5, with 8 bases that match TRBD2. The CDR3 consists of 13 residues. CDR1 is MGHDK and CDR2 is SYGVNS in the germline V gene. V lost 8 bases and J lost 0; bases outside the gene matches: 2. The DNA for the CDR3 is TGTGCCAGCTGTAGCGGGAACCAAGAGACCCAGTACTTC. Translating gives CASCSGNQETQYF.

V and J are TRBV6-2 or TRBV6-3 and TRBJ2-2; either TRBD1 or TRBD2 may fit D (6 bases each). The CDR3 consists of 20 residues. Germline V gene sequence: CDR1 MNHEY, CDR2 SVGEGT. Between the trimmed V and J ends, which lost 7 bases and 5 bases, there was a span of 32 bases. CDR3 loop: CASTLRISSWDTGGTGELFF. The DNA for the CDR3 is TGTGCCAGCACTCTTCGGATTTCCTCCTGGGACACCGGGGGAACCGGGGAGCTGTTTTTT.

CDR3: CATVEGQATEAFF. The CDR3 coding sequence is TGTGCCACCGTAGAAGGACAAGCCACTGAAGCTTTCTTT. The genes are TRBV6-1 and TRBJ1-1; TRBD1 might be the D (5 bases). Trimming took 10 bases from V and 4 from J, leaving 16 bases between them. CDR1 and CDR2 from the germline V gene are MNHNS and SASEGT. The CDR3 is 13 amino acids.

The rearrangement joins TRBV5-1 to TRBJ1-5, with D possibly being TRBD1 (5 bases). V dropped 0 bases and J dropped 5 bases, with 9 bases sitting between them. Germline V gene sequence: CDR1 SGHRS, CDR2 YFSETQ. The CDR3 runs to 14 residues. CDR3 region: CASSLDGRDQPQHF. Written as DNA, the CDR3 is TGCGCCAGCAGCTTGGATGGCAGGGATCAGCCCCAGCATTTT.

This clonotype was recorded many times. V is TRBV20-1 and J is TRBJ1-5; unclear D gene. Germline assignment: CDR1 DFQATT and CDR2 SNEGSKA (reference sequence). This CDR3 contains 13 residues. The V and J ends lost 3 bases and 4 bases respectively, with 10 bases between them. The CDR3 sequence: CSASWQANQPQHF. In DNA form, the CDR3 reads TGCAGTGCTAGTTGGCAGGCGAATCAGCCCCAGCATTTT.

The chain combines TRBV19 with TRBJ2-1; D is ambiguous. V lost 3 bases and J lost 6, with 12 bases in between. The germline CDR1 and CDR2 sequences are LNHDA and SQIVND (reference sequence). The CDR3 has 14 residues. This CDR3 reads CASSITLPGNEQFF. The CDR3 nucleotides are TGTGCCAGTAGTATCACTTTACCAGGCAATGAGCAGTTCTTC.

This clonotype was found many times. The chain recombines TRBV28 with TRBJ1-1, with D possibly being TRBD1 (6 bases). CDR3 length equals 15 residues. Germline CDR1 and CDR2: MDHEN and SYDVKM. Trimming left V 4 bases short and J 3 bases short, with 15 bases between. The CDR3: CASSSTGHGDTEAFF. As DNA, the CDR3 is TGTGCCAGCAGTTCGACAGGCCACGGGGACACTGAAGCTTTCTTT.

This clonotype was recorded many times. The V gene is TRBV27, the J gene TRBJ2-5; tentative D call: TRBD2 (7 bases). The V gene's germline CDR1 is MNHEY and CDR2 SMNVEV (reference sequence). Deletions cut 10 bases from V and 2 bases from J, with 17 bases between. The CDR3 runs to 14 residues. CDR3 coding DNA: TGTGCCACTATGGGGGGGCCCCTTCAAGAGACCCAGTACTTC. Translated, it gives CATMGGPLQETQYF.

This clonotype was seen more than once but under ten times. The chain combines TRBV15 with TRBJ2-2; D possibly corresponds to TRBD1 (5 bases). The germline V gene encodes CDR1 LNHNV and CDR2 YYDKDF (reference sequence). The CDR3 length is 17 residues. V gave up 2 bases and J gave up 0 bases, with 13 bases separating them. This CDR3 is CATSRLGELSNTGELFF. CDR3 DNA sequence: TGTGCCACCAGCAGATTAGGGGAACTCTCGAACACCGGGGAGCTGTTTTTT.

This clonotype was counted many times. This chain's CDR3 is CASSLRAGQAQYF. The DNA for the CDR3 is TGTGCCAGCAGTTTAAGGGCGGGGCAGGCCCAGTACTTC. V and J are TRBV28 and TRBJ2-5; tentative D call: TRBD2 (6 bases). CDR1 and CDR2 from the germline V gene are MDHEN and SYDVKM. This CDR3 contains 13 residues. V lost 2 bases to trimming and J lost 9 bases, with 13 bases between them.